One sample yielded the 29 T cell receptor beta chains listed below, sequenced in a study of spatial heterogeneity in lung cancer (dated 2019 in TCRdb). The paper as a whole reports these results and caveats: A correlation was observed between the number of expanded intratumoral alpha and beta TCRs and the tumor nonsynonymous mutation count.

The receptor library was made with 5' RACE. These reads were obtained on a NextSeq 500. The public reads were reprocessed in TCRdb via fastp at Q25 and MiXCR, keeping in-frame beta chains. Duplicate CDR3 protein sequences are folded into a single record with the most common DNA and genes. The sample contains around 2,500 distinct CDR3 sequences, approximately 22% of them found a single time. The top ten constitute 20% to 25% of the sample. The intended sense of this specimen's time point label: sample taken at primary tumor resection. Their antigens remain unidentified. Sequenced here: lung tumor tissue, sampled at surgery. The receptors originated from a male donor with early-stage non-small cell lung cancer.

There are a few counts of this clonotype. The chain uses TRBV5-1 and TRBJ1-2; a weak D match, TRBD1 (5 bases). Deletions cut 0 bases from V and 7 bases from J, with 16 bases between. Germline CDR1 and CDR2: SGHRS and YFSETQ. The CDR3 consists of 15 residues. The CDR3 coding sequence is TGCGCCAGCAGCTTGGGACAGCTCTATGTGTCTGGCTACACCTTC. The encoded protein is CASSLGQLYVSGYTF.

This clonotype appeared many times. This chain connects TRBV24-1 to TRBJ1-3, with 7 bases matching TRBD1. V lost 3 bases to trimming and J lost 3 bases; unmatched junction nucleotides: 10. This CDR3 comprises 17 residues. CDR1 is KGHDR and CDR2 is SFDVKD in the germline V gene. The CDR3 region is CATSDRYRGTRGNTIYF. CDR3 sequence (DNA): TGTGCCACCAGTGATCGTTACAGGGGAACACGTGGAAACACCATATATTTT.

This clonotype appeared many times. The CDR3 region is CASTFLRTGNEKLFF. The CDR3, as DNA: TGTGCCAGCACCTTTCTCCGAACAGGAAATGAAAAACTGTTTTTT. The chain is built from TRBV3-1 and TRBJ1-4; possibly TRBD1 for D (5 bases). The CDR3 runs to 15 residues. Trimming left V 7 bases short and J 5 bases short, with 17 bases between. From germline, CDR1 is LGHDT and CDR2 YNNKEL (reference sequence).

The gene calls are TRBV7-7 and TRBJ2-2; 8 positions match TRBD1. Germline V gives CDR1 SSHAT, CDR2 FNYEAQ (reference sequence). This CDR3 spans 14 amino acids. J was trimmed by 4 bases and V by 3 bases; bases with no gene match: 1. The CDR3 sequence is CASSFDRGTGELFF. CDR3 in DNA: TGTGCCAGCAGCTTCGACAGGGGCACCGGGGAGCTGTTTTTT.

This clonotype is large within its sample. The genes are TRBV2 and TRBJ1-2; D is possibly TRBD1 (5 bases). From germline, CDR1 is SNHLY and CDR2 FYNNEI. The CDR3 has 13 amino acids. V was cut by 2 bases and J by 5 bases, with 9 bases left in between. This CDR3 is CASSEQGRYGYTF. The CDR3, as DNA: TGTGCCAGCAGTGAACAGGGACGGTATGGCTACACCTTC.

J is TRBJ1-3 and V is TRBV4-2, with D possibly being TRBD1 (6 bases). The CDR3 spans 13 residues. The V gene lost 7 bases and the J gene lost 3 bases, with 10 bases spanning the gap. Germline V gives CDR1 LGHNA, CDR2 YNFKEQ. The CDR3 DNA reads TGTGCCAGCAAAGGACAGTTTGGAAACACCATATATTTT. Its translation: CASKGQFGNTIYF.

This chain connects TRBV15 to TRBJ2-4; D could derive from TRBD1 or TRBD2 (5 bases each). The CDR3 is 18 amino acids. In germline, CDR1 is LNHNV, CDR2 YYDKDF (reference sequence). V dropped 0 bases and J dropped 6 bases, with 21 bases sitting between them. CDR3 nucleotides: TGTGCCACCAGCAGAGATAGTACGGGACCCATTATCGGAAACATTCAGTACTTC. This codes for CATSRDSTGPIIGNIQYF.

In its sample, this clonotype ranks as medium-sized. The chain employs TRBV28 and TRBJ1-2; 10 nucleotides agree with TRBD1. Germline assignment: CDR1 MDHEN and CDR2 SYDVKM. Germline trimming cut 2 bases from V and 7 bases from J; bases unmatched to any gene: 7. The CDR3 runs 15 residues. The CDR3 loop is CASSLRGTGVGGYTF. CDR3 sequence (DNA): TGTGCCAGCAGTTTACGAGGGACAGGGGTCGGTGGCTACACCTTC.

In its sample, this clonotype is large. V usage is TRBV27 and J usage is TRBJ1-1; no clear D. CDR1 is MNHEY and CDR2 is SMNVEV in the germline V gene (reference sequence). Trimming left V 3 bases short and J 4 bases short, with 9 bases between. This CDR3 has 13 residues. CDR3 nucleotide sequence: TGTGCCAGCAGTTTCAGGCCGATCACTGAAGCTTTCTTT. Protein: CASSFRPITEAFF.

This clonotype was observed once. This chain joins TRBV20-1 and TRBJ2-1; D is possibly TRBD2 (5 bases). In germline, CDR1 is DFQATT, CDR2 SNEGSKA (reference sequence). Trimming took off 5 bases at V and 5 bases at J, with 19 bases between the two ends. This CDR3 has 15 residues. Here the CDR3 reads CSAVGRGTGHNEQFF. CDR3 DNA sequence: TGCAGTGCTGTGGGCCGGGGAACGGGCCACAATGAGCAGTTCTTC.

As to this clonotype: Given a much more abundant clone one base away, this may be a read error. The V gene is TRBV5-5, the J gene TRBJ2-7; 8 nucleotides align to TRBD2. This CDR3 contains 15 residues. Trimming took 4 bases from V and 1 from J; bases not matched to a gene: 7. Germline CDR1 SGHKS, CDR2 YYEKEE (reference sequence). CDR3 sequence: CASSVERGFSYEQYF. CDR3 coding DNA: TGTGCCAGCAGCGTTGAGCGGGGGTTTTCCTACGAGCAGTACTTC.

This clonotype was picked up many times. This chain links TRBV6-6 with TRBJ2-7; D ambiguous. From germline, CDR1 is MNHNY and CDR2 SVGAGI (reference sequence). V lost 4 bases and J lost 2, with 3 bases in between. CDR3 length: 11 residues. The CDR3 bases are TGTGCCAGCAGTTCAACCTACGAGCAGTACTTC. Protein product: CASSSTYEQYF.

V usage is TRBV14 and J usage is TRBJ2-5, with D uncertain. V gave up 1 base and J gave up 1 base, with 10 bases separating them. This CDR3 region has 15 residues. Per germline, CDR1 SGHDN and CDR2 FVKESK. In DNA, the CDR3 is TGTGCCAGCAGCCAAGCCCTTTCCTCCCAAGAGACCCAGTACTTC. It codes for CASSQALSSQETQYF. The entire variable domain, with the rest obtained from reference TRBV14 and TRBJ2-5, is as follows: EAGVTQFPSHSVIEKGQTVTLRCDPISGHDNLYWYRRVMGKEIKFLLHFVKESKQDESGMPNNRFLAERTGGTYSTLKVQPAELEDSGVYFCASSQALSSQETQYFGPGTRLLVL.

This clonotype came up many times. The V and J genes are TRBV7-6 and TRBJ2-5; weak D call: TRBD1 (6 bases). The V end was cut by 4 bases, the J end by 2 bases, with 11 bases between. CDR3 length equals 14 residues. The germline CDR1 and CDR2 sequences are SGHVS and FNYEAQ. CDR3 region: CASSSIGTQETQYF. DNA of the CDR3: TGTGCCAGCAGCTCAATTGGGACACAAGAGACCCAGTACTTC.

V gene TRBV6-5 combines with J gene TRBJ2-5, with 12 bases matching TRBD2. CDR3 length: 15 residues. Germline V gene data show CDR1 as MNHEY and CDR2 as SVGAGI. Losses at the gene ends were 2 bases for V and 6 bases for J; bases not matched to a gene: 4. Here the CDR3 reads CASSYLTSGGKTQYF. CDR3 nucleotides: TGTGCCAGCAGTTACCTAACTAGCGGGGGGAAGACCCAGTACTTC.

The chain uses TRBV7-9 and TRBJ1-4; 9 positions agree with TRBD1. In germline, CDR1 is SEHNR, CDR2 FQNEAQ (reference sequence). CDR3 length: 16 residues. With V trimmed by 1 base and J by 6 bases, 6 bases remained unmatched. The CDR3 is CASSLVWTGEDEKLFF. For the CDR3, the DNA is TGTGCCAGCAGCTTAGTCTGGACAGGGGAGGATGAAAAACTGTTTTTT.

This clonotype was seen only a few times. The genes are TRBV12-3 or TRBV12-4 and TRBJ1-5; D unresolved. V lost 1 base and J 0 bases, leaving 7 bases between the germline ends. The CDR3 has 15 amino acids. CDR3: CASSLEADSNQPQHF. CDR3 bases: TGTGCCAGCAGTTTAGAGGCAGATAGCAATCAGCCCCAGCATTTT.

CDR3 coding DNA: TGTGCCATCTCGGGACAGATCTATGGCTACACCTTC. Translation: CAISGQIYGYTF. The chain recombines TRBV6-6 with TRBJ1-2, with 7 bases identical to TRBD1. Germline values: CDR1 MNHNY, CDR2 SVGAGI (reference sequence). The V segment lost 10 bases and the J segment 4 bases; nucleotides outside the gene matches: 6. The CDR3 extends over 12 amino acids.

This clonotype ranks as large (0.1 to 1%). V usage is TRBV28 and J usage is TRBJ1-1, with 8 bases matching TRBD1. The CDR3 has 15 amino acids. J gave up 5 bases and V 3 bases, and 8 bases lay outside the gene matches. Germline CDR1 is MDHEN and CDR2 is SYDVKM. CDR3 loop: CASSFSDRVLTEAFF. CDR3 nucleotides: TGTGCCAGCAGTTTCTCGGACAGGGTTTTAACTGAAGCTTTCTTT.

This chain uses TRBV6-5 with TRBJ1-2; D ambiguous. Trimming shortened V by 0 bases and J by 2 bases, and 7 bases separated the two germline ends. CDR3 length equals 14 residues. In germline, CDR1 is MNHEY, CDR2 SVGAGI. CDR3 in DNA: TGTGCCAGCAGTTACTCGAATCTAAACTATGGCTACACCTTC. Translation: CASSYSNLNYGYTF.

This clonotype turned up a few times. J is TRBJ2-3 and V is TRBV7-8, with TRBD2 matching over 7 bases. V was pared by 1 base and J by 2 bases, with 15 bases of the junction left unmatched. Per germline, CDR1 SGHVS and CDR2 FQNEAQ. The CDR3 extends over 19 amino acids. CDR3 nucleotide sequence: TGTGCCAGCAGCTTAGGAGGTCGGTCTAGCGGATTACCCACAGATACGCAGTATTTT. As protein: CASSLGGRSSGLPTDTQYF.

By sample fraction, this clonotype is medium-sized. The chain is built from TRBV7-3 and TRBJ1-2, with D possibly being TRBD1 (5 bases). This CDR3 contains 13 residues. From germline, CDR1 is SGHTA and CDR2 FQGTGA. Trimming removed 3 bases from V and 6 bases from J, with 11 bases in between. The CDR3 protein is CASSFRIGDGYTF. The CDR3 coding sequence is TGTGCCAGCAGCTTTCGAATAGGGGATGGCTACACCTTC.

The rearrangement joins TRBV5-1 to TRBJ2-7, with 8 bases that match TRBD2. Germline assignment: CDR1 SGHRS and CDR2 YFSETQ. With 3 bases clipped from V and 2 bases from J, the junction kept 4 bases outside the gene matches. CDR3 size: 14 residues. The CDR3 DNA sequence: TGCGCCAGCAGCTCCTCGGGACTAGCCTACGAGCAGTACTTC. Its translation is CASSSSGLAYEQYF. Drawing the rest from reference TRBV5-1 and TRBJ2-7, the complete variable domain is KAGVTQTPRYLIKTRGQQVTLSCSPISGHRSVSWYQQTPGQGLQFLFEYFSETQRNKGNFPGRFSGRQFSNSRSEMNVSTLELGDSALYLCASSSSGLAYEQYFGPGTRLTVT.

In its sample, this clonotype was seen many times. This chain links TRBV27 with TRBJ1-6; a weak D match, TRBD1 (5 bases). Germline lookup yields CDR1 MNHEY and CDR2 SMNVEV (reference sequence). V lost 0 bases and J lost 7, with 10 bases in between. The CDR3 has 15 residues. Written as DNA, the CDR3 is TGTGCCAGCAGTTTATCCCAGGGAAGGAATTCACCCCTCCACTTT. Its translation: CASSLSQGRNSPLHF.

There are many counts of this clonotype. The chain employs TRBV5-6 and TRBJ1-2; TRBD1 agrees at 7 bases. The CDR3 consists of 13 residues. The trim removed 5 bases at V and 3 bases at J, leaving 4 bases unmatched. Germline V lookup: CDR1 SGHDT, CDR2 YYEEEE. This CDR3 reads CASRKQGYYGYTF. The CDR3 nucleotides read TGTGCCAGCAGAAAACAGGGGTACTATGGCTACACCTTC.

By sample share, this clonotype is large. V is TRBV24-1 and J is TRBJ1-2; a possible D gene is TRBD1 (6 bases). The CDR3 covers 13 residues. The V gene's germline CDR1 is KGHDR and CDR2 SFDVKD. Trimming shortened V by 7 bases and J by 6 bases, and 14 bases separated the two germline ends. As DNA, the CDR3 is TGTGCCACCAGCCTCACAGGGCGTGATGGCTACACCTTC. It yields the protein CATSLTGRDGYTF.

This clonotype was observed once. The chain combines TRBV29-1 with TRBJ1-1; D may be TRBD1 (6 bases). V was clipped by 4 bases and J by 3 bases, with 18 bases between them. The CDR3 contains 15 residues. Germline V gene lookup returns CDR1 SQVTM and CDR2 ANQGSEA. The CDR3, as DNA: TGCAGCGTTGTACCTACCGGGACAACCTACACTGAAGCTTTCTTT. This codes for CSVVPTGTTYTEAFF.

Sample share makes this clonotype medium-sized (0.01 to 0.1%). V usage is TRBV27 and J usage is TRBJ2-7, with a possible D match to TRBD1 (6 bases). The germline gives CDR1 MNHEY, CDR2 SMNVEV (reference sequence). The CDR3 contains 15 residues. V lost 3 bases and J 0 bases, leaving 12 bases between the germline ends. CDR3: CASSFGTSVSYEQYF. The CDR3 coding sequence is TGTGCCAGCAGTTTTGGGACATCCGTCTCCTACGAGCAGTACTTC.

In this sample, this clonotype is medium-sized. The chain carries TRBV9 and TRBJ2-3; D may be TRBD2 (5 bases). The CDR3 sequence is 14 residues long. The ends were cut back, 3 bases at V and 5 bases at J, with 13 bases in the middle. Germline CDR1 is SGDLS and CDR2 is YYNGEE. The CDR3 reads CASSEDGGRDTQYF. The CDR3 DNA reads TGTGCCAGCAGCGAAGACGGAGGTAGAGATACGCAGTATTTT.